This TCR beta chain stems from a study of T cell responses to AZD1222 COVID-19 vaccine (dated by TCRdb to the early 2020s). Looking at the study overall: AZD1222 recipients with second doses at about 4 weeks or about 12 weeks were pooled, because spike-specific TCR depth and breadth did not differ between schedules. TCR sequencing covered fewer than 250 trial participants: about 210 given two doses of AZD1222 and some 25 given two doses of MenACWY control vaccine. Trial participants were enrolled into age subgroups of 18-55, 56-69 and 70-plus years, which contained about 150, 28 and 57 TCR-sequenced participants, respectively. General conclusions and limits of the study: After two AZD1222 doses, spike-specific TCR breadth and depth were significantly higher than at day 0 and than in MenACWY recipients. Reportedly, almost half of the unique spike-specific TCRs recognized epitopes lying outside the regions that are mutated in the B.1.351 and B.1.1.7 variants. Only six AZD1222 recipients were SARS-CoV-2 seropositive at baseline, limiting conclusions about previously exposed vaccinees. Participants were mostly white British, with more females than males. The authors suggested clonal diversity may have been underestimated. The whole spike protein was spanned by vaccine-associated CD4 TCRs, and dominant responses were seen in regions 160-218 and 743-854. No day 14 peak-response samples were available, so repertoires were characterized only after the peak T cell response. In the small 56-69-year group, the increase in depth fell short of significance, most likely because of low power.

Points on this clone: The specificity of this receptor is unknown. Base-call qualities are not available, and no considerably larger clone is one nucleotide away.

The sample's time point label is to be understood as: baseline before first vaccination. Vaccinee samples were obtained from the UK trials COV001 and COV002, which included a single-blind randomized controlled phase 2/3 trial of AZD1222 (ChAdOx1 nCoV-19) in healthy adults. For TCRbeta chain sequencing, PBMC samples from trial participants were taken at day 0 and at day 28 after the second dose. As encoded in the germline V gene, CDR1 is KGHSH while CDR2 is LQKENI. There are 18 amino acids in the CDR3, from cysteine to phenylalanine inclusive. The kept DNA is CDR3 alone, 54 bases in frame from the first base. V loses 3 bases at its end and J loses 0 bases; junction bases beyond the gene matches: 10. The CDR3 regions of human TCRbeta chains were analyzed by immunosequencing. In the paper's pipeline: TCRs in the repertoires were matched against a reference library of SARS-CoV-2-specific TCRs that had been generated with the MIRA antigen-specificity platform. Breadth meant the fraction of unique TCRs that were SARS-CoV-2-associated, whereas depth meant the fraction of total T cells that were SARS-CoV-2-associated. Using the MIRA data, every spike-specific TCR was mapped to the spike region that the TCR reacted to and assigned to either a CD4 or a CD8 class. Log10-transformed breadth and depth values were compared by one-way ANOVA with Sidak's multiple comparisons tests. Held by TCRdb, this immuneACCESS table contains in-frame sequences only and omits some clones. Under half of the omission traces to an unresolved V gene where checked; the cause of the rest is unknown. The V and J calls and clone size were taken over from that table, and D and trimming were inferred from the DNA. The sample includes about 120,000 clones, with roughly 92% observed a single time. The ten largest clones add up to over 6% of the sample.

Recombination joined TRBV18 with TRBJ2-4; the junction holds 8 bases that match TRBD1. This TCR was recovered from an adult in good health. The sequencing here drew on peripheral blood, taken on day 0 of AZD1222 vaccination. Here the CDR3 is given as CASSPRDRSLLAKNIQYF. The sequenced DNA is TGTGCCAGCTCACCCCGGGACAGGTCTCTTCTAGCCAAAAACATTCAGTACTTC.